The sample holds one count of the clone carrying this T cell receptor beta chain. CDR3 size: 13 residues. Germline V gives CDR1 MDHEN, CDR2 SYDVKM. V lost 2 bases and J lost 3, with 7 bases in between. Per the original data handling: The authors estimated nucleated cell counts from reference gene primer amplification. Method: immunoSEQ multiplex PCR; TCRdb's copy keeps in-frame clones and lacks some. V and J calls and clone size are those listed in that table; D and trimming were worked out from the DNA. Of about 100,000 clones listed, about 80% are singletons. These data are taken from a study of blood T cell repertoires in COVID-19. Study background: Acute-phase and convalescent COVID-19 samples originated in the United States, Italy and Spain. Nucleic acid was either cDNA or gDNA, and it came from T cells, B-cell-depleted T cells, or PBMCs.

Sequences were obtained from peripheral blood. This chain links TRBV28 with TRBJ1-2; possible D gene TRBD1, 5 bases. This receptor was identified in a woman over 75 with active or convalescent COVID-19. The CDR3 protein is CASSLQTDYGYTF. For the CDR3, the DNA is TGTGCCAGCAGTTTACAGACAGACTATGGCTACACCTTC.